The T cell receptor beta chain under discussion was sequenced for a study of T cells in Graves' hyperthyroidism and ophthalmopathy. Between the trimmed V and J ends, which lost 3 bases and 4 bases, there was a span of 12 bases. Germline-derived CDR1 and CDR2 are MDHEN and SYDVKM. There are 14 residues in the CDR3. Amplified regions were TCR beta CDR3 sequences from RNA transcripts. First-round RT-PCR targeting the TCR CDR3 was performed with the HTBI primer set. TCRdb reprocessed the multiplex PCR reads with MiXCR, giving one entry per CDR3 protein. The profile shows about 520,000 distinct CDR3 sequences, around 21% of them singletons. The study excluded patients with uncontrolled infection, other autoimmune disease, pregnancy or lactation.

Sequencing used blood. The chain employs TRBV28 and TRBJ1-1, with D unresolved. This TCR was sampled from a man between 18 and 35 years old with Graves' hyperthyroidism. Written as DNA, the CDR3 is TGTGCCAGCAGTTTGCCCAGCCCACGCACTGAAGCTTTCTTT. Translated: CASSLPSPRTEAFF.